This TCR beta chain was identified during a study of early T cells in non-severe SARS-CoV-2 infection. This clonotype was detected only a few times. The CDR3 runs to 12 residues. The V end was cut by 5 bases, the J end by 6 bases, with 11 bases between. Germline CDR1 and CDR2: MDHEN and SYDVKM. One entry per CDR3 protein, called by TCRdb with MiXCR from the 5' RACE reads. This repertoire shows some 82,000 distinct CDR3 sequences, about 12% found once; its top ten account for around 2.4%. The sample taken for sequencing was whole blood. This sequence was found in an adult who was a healthcare worker with PCR-confirmed SARS-CoV-2 infection or an uninfected control (not recorded which). This chain connects TRBV28 to TRBJ2-7; D possibly uses TRBD1 or TRBD2 (5 bases each). CDR3: CASSPLGTEQYF. As DNA, the CDR3 is TGTGCCAGCAGTCCGTTGGGGACCGAGCAGTACTTC.